Below, 24 T cell receptor beta chains from the same sample are listed, as sequenced in a study of blood T cell repertoires in COVID-19. Profiled with immunoSEQ multiplex PCR; TCRdb holds only in-frame clones, not every one. The sample consists of fewer than 200,000 clones, about four fifths of them appearing once. Sequencing was carried out using peripheral blood. The receptors derive from a middle-aged woman with COVID-19, enrolled during active disease.

The chain is built from TRBV5-5 and TRBJ2-7; D possibly corresponds to TRBD2 (5 bases). V lost 0 bases to trimming and J lost 0 bases, with 10 bases between them. The germline V gene has CDR1 SGHKS and CDR2 YYEKEE (reference sequence). The CDR3 loop spans 15 amino acids. The CDR3 bases are TGTGCCAGCAGCTTGGGGACTCCGAGCTCCTACGAGCAGTACGTC. Amino acids: CASSLGTPSSYEQYV.

This clone was observed a single time. This chain's CDR3 is CAWSPTGWEQFF. The CDR3, as DNA: TGTGCCTGGAGTCCTACGGGTTGGGAGCAGTTCTTC. This rearrangement joins TRBV30 to TRBJ2-1, with D unresolved. Germline CDR1 and CDR2: GTSNPN and SVGIG (reference sequence). V was cut by 2 bases and J by 10 bases, with 12 bases left in between. The CDR3 sequence is 12 residues long.

This rearrangement joins TRBV6-4 to TRBJ2-1; TRBD2 agrees at 9 bases. The CDR3 extends over 15 amino acids. Germline assignment: CDR1 MRHNA and CDR2 SNTAGT. The ends lost 2 bases at V and 5 bases at J; junction bases unmatched: 4. The CDR3 sequence: CASSDKAGGHNEQFF. DNA of the CDR3: TGTGCCAGCAGTGACAAAGCGGGAGGACACAATGAGCAGTTCTTC.

The chain carries TRBV2 and TRBJ2-7; D uncertain. Germline CDR1 is SNHLY and CDR2 is FYNNEI. The CDR3 loop spans 15 amino acids. V lost 1 base to trimming and J lost 3 bases, with 13 bases between them. The CDR3 bases are TGTGCCAGCAGTGAAGGGATGGGTGACTTCTACGAGCAGTACGTC. Residues: CASSEGMGDFYEQYV.

This clone was seen repeatedly, ten times or more. This rearrangement joins TRBV6-6 to TRBJ1-5, with D perhaps TRBD1 (5 bases). The CDR3 spans 15 residues. V gave up 6 bases and J gave up 4 bases, with 16 bases separating them. The V gene's germline CDR1 is MNHNY and CDR2 SVGAGI (reference sequence). The DNA for the CDR3 is TGTGCCAGCAGCCTAGCGGGGGTGGCAAATCAGCCCCAGCATTTT. This codes for CASSLAGVANQPQHF.

With respect to this clone: Relative to the germline gene, one junction end is altered; a read error may explain this. The chain joins TRBV4-1 to TRBJ2-7; D gene ambiguous. This CDR3 region has 13 residues. CDR1 is MGHRA and CDR2 is YSYEKL in the germline V gene. CDR3 region: CANSQASGYEQYF. DNA of the CDR3: TGCGCCAACAGCCAAGCGTCCGGCTACGAGCAGTACTTC.

This clone was detected only a few times. The chain carries TRBV29-1 and TRBJ2-2; tentatively, D is TRBD1 (5 bases). CDR1 and CDR2 (germline): SQVTM, ANQGSEA. The V and J ends lost 3 bases and 3 bases respectively, with 8 bases between them. The CDR3 runs to 13 residues. The CDR3 is CSVEARDTGELFF. The CDR3, as DNA: TGCAGCGTTGAGGCCAGGGACACCGGGGAGCTGTTTTTT.

The genes are TRBV5-5 and TRBJ1-1; D unresolved. The germline V gene encodes CDR1 SGHKS and CDR2 YYEKEE (reference sequence). The ends were cut back, 4 bases at V and 1 base at J, with 2 bases in the middle. The CDR3 loop spans 11 amino acids. CDR3 amino acids: CASSQNTEAFF. CDR3 DNA: TGTGCCAGCAGCCAGAACACTGAAGCTTTCTTT.

The rearrangement links TRBV6-4 to TRBJ2-2; 7 nucleotides align to TRBD1. V shed 6 bases and J 0 bases; nucleotides not matched to a gene: 13. This CDR3 comprises 18 residues. The V gene's germline CDR1 is MRHNA and CDR2 SNTAGT. The CDR3 spells CASSHGPGQNANTGELFF. DNA of the CDR3: TGTGCCAGCAGCCACGGCCCGGGACAGAATGCGAACACCGGGGAGCTGTTTTTT.

This clone was detected once. The chain is built from TRBV30 and TRBJ2-3; tentative D call: TRBD1 (6 bases). In germline, CDR1 is GTSNPN, CDR2 SVGIG (reference sequence). CDR3 size: 15 residues. The V end was cut by 2 bases, the J end by 1 base, with 13 bases between. In DNA, the CDR3 is TGTGCCTGGAGTCTTCAGGGGACGGGCACAGATACGCAGTATTTT. As protein: CAWSLQGTGTDTQYF.

The chain links TRBV5-5 to TRBJ2-1; 10 bases fit TRBD2. From germline, CDR1 is SGHKS and CDR2 YYEKEE (reference sequence). The J segment lost 4 bases and the V segment lost 3 bases, leaving 4 bases of the junction unmatched. This CDR3 contains 15 residues. CDR3 sequence: CASSSGTSVYNEQFF. The CDR3 nucleotides are TGTGCCAGCAGCTCCGGGACTAGCGTATACAATGAGCAGTTCTTC.

This clone was seen once. J is TRBJ1-5 and V is TRBV29-1, with D uncertain. CDR1 SQVTM and CDR2 ANQGSEA come from the germline V gene. V was clipped by 4 bases and J by 0 bases, with 7 bases between them. The CDR3 is 13 amino acids. The CDR3 DNA sequence: TGCAGCGTTGCCGGGTATAGCAATCAGCCCCAGCATTTT. Amino acids: CSVAGYSNQPQHF.

This clone has a single count. The chain recombines TRBV28 with TRBJ2-7; 7 bases match TRBD1. This CDR3 contains 15 residues. Germline CDR1 reads MDHEN; CDR2 reads SYDVKM. The ends lost 4 bases at V and 5 bases at J; junction bases unmatched: 11. CDR3 nucleotide sequence: TGTGCCAGCAGTTCCTTTAGACAGGGCCTTAACGAGCAGTACTTC. Translated, it gives CASSSFRQGLNEQYF.

The chain recombines TRBV2 with TRBJ2-6, with 11 bases identical to TRBD2. The ends lost 5 bases at V and 2 bases at J; junction bases unmatched: 2. CDR1 and CDR2 from the germline V gene are SNHLY and FYNNEI. The CDR3 contains 16 residues. The CDR3 nucleotides are TGTGCCAGCAGTCTGGGACTAGCGGCTGGGGCCAACGTCCTGACTTTC. Protein sequence: CASSLGLAAGANVLTF.

CDR3: CASSLRGDRSLGTQYF. CDR3 DNA: TGTGCCAGCAGCTTAAGGGGGGACAGGTCCCTGGGGACCCAGTACTTC. This rearrangement joins TRBV7-3 to TRBJ2-5; 8 bases are shared with TRBD1. CDR1 SGHTA and CDR2 FQGTGA come from the germline V gene. The CDR3 sequence is 16 residues long. The V and J ends lost 1 base and 7 bases, in that order; junction bases with no gene match: 11.

The chain is built from TRBV28 and TRBJ1-1; weak D call: TRBD1 (5 bases). V shed 6 bases and J shed 5 bases, with 10 bases lying between them. The CDR3 covers 12 residues. CDR1 and CDR2 from the germline V gene are MDHEN and SYDVKM. The CDR3 spells CASSSRVTEAFF. For the CDR3, the DNA is TGTGCCAGCAGCTCCAGGGTAACTGAAGCTTTCTTT.

The chain carries TRBV7-8 and TRBJ2-1, with D possibly TRBD2 on 7 matching bases. The germline V gene encodes CDR1 SGHVS and CDR2 FQNEAQ. The CDR3 extends over 18 amino acids. The V end was cut by 4 bases, the J end by 0 bases, with 19 bases between. In nucleotides, the CDR3 is TGTGCCAGCAGCTCCCCAGTACGGGGGGCCCTCTCCTACAATGAGCAGTTCTTC. Amino acid sequence: CASSSPVRGALSYNEQFF.

The rearrangement uses TRBV19 and TRBJ1-2; weak D call: TRBD1 (5 bases). CDR3 length: 13 amino acids. CDR1 is LNHDA and CDR2 is SQIVND in the germline V gene (reference sequence). Between the trimmed V and J ends, which lost 3 bases and 4 bases, there was a span of 9 bases. The CDR3 loop reads CASSILGGYGYTF. For the CDR3, the DNA is TGTGCCAGTAGTATTCTGGGGGGCTATGGCTACACCTTC.

This chain links TRBV6-1 with TRBJ1-3; D gene ambiguous. The CDR3 spans 14 residues. Trimming took 3 bases from V and 0 from J, leaving 6 bases between them. Per germline, CDR1 MNHNS and CDR2 SASEGT. CDR3 in amino acids: CASSDVSSGNTIYF. The CDR3 nucleotides read TGTGCCAGCAGTGACGTCTCCTCTGGAAACACCATATATTTT.

The CDR3 coding sequence is TGTGCCAGCTCACCACCCGGGGGGGGACAGCCCCAGCATTTT. Protein: CASSPPGGGQPQHF. The chain links TRBV18 to TRBJ1-5; perhaps TRBD1 as D (5 bases). V was trimmed by 0 bases and J by 7 bases, leaving 10 bases between them. The CDR3 contains 14 residues. Germline V gene sequence: CDR1 KGHSH, CDR2 LQKENI.

This clone was seen only a few times. This chain connects TRBV12-3 or TRBV12-4 to TRBJ1-5; D is ambiguous. The CDR3 sequence is 12 residues long. V was trimmed by 3 bases and J by 8 bases, leaving 8 bases between them. In nucleotides, the CDR3 is TGTGCCAGCAGTTTCGGTGTAAAGCCCCAGCATTTT. Translating gives CASSFGVKPQHF.

Concerning this clone: The same CDR3 also results from other DNA sequences found in this sample. J is TRBJ2-7 and V is TRBV11-3, with D possibly being TRBD1 (6 bases). The CDR3 runs to 12 residues. V was pared by 5 bases and J by 3 bases, with 8 bases between. Germline CDR1 reads SGHNT; CDR2 reads YENEEA. The CDR3 sequence is CASSGGGYEQYF. In DNA form, the CDR3 reads TGTGCCAGCAGCGGGGGCGGCTACGAGCAGTACTTC.

The chain links TRBV7-3 to TRBJ2-3; maybe TRBD1 (5 bases). The V end was cut by 4 bases, the J end by 0 bases, with 11 bases between. The germline CDR1 and CDR2 sequences are SGHTA and FQGTGA. The CDR3 is 15 residues long. Here the CDR3 DNA reads TGTGCCAGCAGCTCGGGTTGGACAAGCACAGATACGCAGTATTTT. Encoded protein: CASSSGWTSTDTQYF.

The genes are TRBV19 and TRBJ1-4; D is possibly TRBD1 (5 bases). The CDR3 has 14 residues. Per germline, CDR1 LNHDA and CDR2 SQIVND (reference sequence). Between the trimmed V and J ends, which lost 6 bases and 5 bases, there was a span of 13 bases. The CDR3 nucleotides are TGTGCCAGTAGGTCTCGCAGGGCCAATGAAAAACTGTTTTTT. As protein: CASRSRRANEKLFF.